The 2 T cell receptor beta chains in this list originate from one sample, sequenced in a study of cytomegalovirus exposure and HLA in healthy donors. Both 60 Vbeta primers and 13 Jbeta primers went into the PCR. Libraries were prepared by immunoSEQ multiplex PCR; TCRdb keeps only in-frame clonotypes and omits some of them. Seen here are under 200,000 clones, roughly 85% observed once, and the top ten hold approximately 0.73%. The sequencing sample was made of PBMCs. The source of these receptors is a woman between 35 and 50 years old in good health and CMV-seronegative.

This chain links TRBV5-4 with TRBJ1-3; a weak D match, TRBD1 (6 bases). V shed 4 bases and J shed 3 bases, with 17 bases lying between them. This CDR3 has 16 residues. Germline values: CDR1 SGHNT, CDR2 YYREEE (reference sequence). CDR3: CASSPRGGPLGNTIYF. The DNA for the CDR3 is TGTGCCAGCAGCCCGCGGGGGGGGCCACTTGGAAACACCATATATTTT.

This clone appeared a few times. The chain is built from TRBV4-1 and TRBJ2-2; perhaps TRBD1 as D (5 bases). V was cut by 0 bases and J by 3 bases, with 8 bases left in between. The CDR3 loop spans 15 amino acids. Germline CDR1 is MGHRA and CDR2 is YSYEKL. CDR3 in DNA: TGCGCCAGCAGCCAAGAAAGACAGTACACCGGGGAGCTGTTTTTT. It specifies CASSQERQYTGELFF.